Sequencing of this T cell receptor beta chain was carried out in a study of vaccination and CD4 T cells after COVID-19. TCRdb re-analysed the PCR reads in MiXCR, keeping a single row per CDR3 protein. The table has around 20,000 distinct CDR3 sequences, just over 60% seen once; the top ten hold more than 0.95%. Trimming pared 3 bases from V and 6 bases from J, leaving 9 bases between. The CDR3 is made up of 12 amino acids. The germline V gene encodes CDR1 SGHNT and CDR2 YENEEA. The sample here was CD4+ T cells from blood, taken after SARS-CoV-2 vaccination. The chain employs TRBV11-3 and TRBJ2-7, with D possibly matching TRBD1 (7 bases). This clonotype was sampled from a human donor who had recovered from COVID-19. Here the CDR3 reads CASSFRGAEQYF. DNA of the CDR3: TGTGCCAGCAGCTTCAGGGGGGCCGAGCAGTACTTC.